The present TCR beta chain was sequenced within a study of T cell responses to AZD1222 COVID-19 vaccine. Profiling relied on immunoSEQ multiplex PCR, and the TCRdb table lists in-frame clones only, not all of them. This sample has some 100,000 clones, with about 82% found just once. This CDR3 region has 14 residues. Trimming pared 4 bases from V and 5 bases from J, leaving 13 bases between. Germline CDR1 ENHRY, CDR2 SYGVKD. This clone was detected only once. Here the sequenced sample was peripheral blood, taken 28 days after the second AZD1222 dose. The sequence was collected from an adult who received the AZD1222 COVID-19 vaccine. V gene TRBV10-3 combines with J gene TRBJ2-3; TRBD2 might be the D (5 bases). The CDR3 coding sequence is TGTGCCATCAGTGTTGTGGACTCTATAGATACGCAGTATTTT. Its translation is CAISVVDSIDTQYF.